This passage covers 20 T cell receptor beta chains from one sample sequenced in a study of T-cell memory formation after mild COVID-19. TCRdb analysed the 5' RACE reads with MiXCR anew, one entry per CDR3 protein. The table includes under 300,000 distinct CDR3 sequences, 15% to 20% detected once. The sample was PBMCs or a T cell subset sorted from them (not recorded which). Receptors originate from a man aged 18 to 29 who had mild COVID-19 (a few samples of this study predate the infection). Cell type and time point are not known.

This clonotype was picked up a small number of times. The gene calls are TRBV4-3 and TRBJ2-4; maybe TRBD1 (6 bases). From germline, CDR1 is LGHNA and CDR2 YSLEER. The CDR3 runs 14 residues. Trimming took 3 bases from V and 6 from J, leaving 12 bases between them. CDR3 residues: CASSQTGLGNIQYF. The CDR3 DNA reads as TGCGCCAGCAGCCAGACAGGTCTCGGAAACATTCAGTACTTC.

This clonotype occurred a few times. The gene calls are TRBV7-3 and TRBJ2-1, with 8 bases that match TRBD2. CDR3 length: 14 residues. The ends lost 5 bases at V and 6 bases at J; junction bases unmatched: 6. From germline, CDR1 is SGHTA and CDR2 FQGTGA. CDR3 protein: CASSRSGGGNEQFF. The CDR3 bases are TGTGCCAGCAGCAGGAGCGGGGGAGGCAATGAGCAGTTCTTC. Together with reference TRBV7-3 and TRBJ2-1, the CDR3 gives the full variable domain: GAGVSQTPSNKVTEKGKYVELRCDPISGHTALYWYRQSLGQGPEFLIYFQGTGAADDSGLPNDRFFAVRPEGSVSTLKIQRTERGDSAVYLCASSRSGGGNEQFFGPGTRLTVL.

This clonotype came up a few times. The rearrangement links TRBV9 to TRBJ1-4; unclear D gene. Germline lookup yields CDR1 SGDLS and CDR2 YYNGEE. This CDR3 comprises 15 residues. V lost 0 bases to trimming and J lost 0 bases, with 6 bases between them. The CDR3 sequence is CASSVGVTTNEKLFF. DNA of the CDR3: TGTGCCAGCAGCGTAGGGGTGACAACTAATGAAAAACTGTTTTTT.

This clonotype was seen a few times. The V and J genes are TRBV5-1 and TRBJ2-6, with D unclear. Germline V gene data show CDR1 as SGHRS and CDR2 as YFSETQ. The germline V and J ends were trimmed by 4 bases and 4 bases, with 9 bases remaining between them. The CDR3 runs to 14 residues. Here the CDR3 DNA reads TGCGCCAGCAGCGCAGTAGTAGGGGCCAACGTCCTGACTTTC. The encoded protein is CASSAVVGANVLTF.

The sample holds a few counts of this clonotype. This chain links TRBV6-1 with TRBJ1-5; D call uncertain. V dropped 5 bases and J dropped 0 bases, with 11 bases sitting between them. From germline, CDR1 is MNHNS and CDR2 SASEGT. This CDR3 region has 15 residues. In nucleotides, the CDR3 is TGTGCCAGCAGTAAAGTGGCGTATAGCAATCAGCCCCAGCATTTT. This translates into CASSKVAYSNQPQHF.

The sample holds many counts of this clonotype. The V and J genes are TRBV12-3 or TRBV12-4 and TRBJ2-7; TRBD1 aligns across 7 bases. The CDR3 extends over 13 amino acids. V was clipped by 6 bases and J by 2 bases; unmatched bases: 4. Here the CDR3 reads CASSSTGTYEQYV. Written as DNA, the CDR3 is TGTGCCAGCAGCTCGACAGGGACCTACGAGCAGTACGTC.

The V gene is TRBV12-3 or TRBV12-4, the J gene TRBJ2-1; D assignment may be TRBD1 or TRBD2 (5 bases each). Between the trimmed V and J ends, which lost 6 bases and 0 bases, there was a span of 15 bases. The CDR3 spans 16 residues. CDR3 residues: CASRPGWGSSYNEQFF. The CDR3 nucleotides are TGTGCCAGCAGACCCGGGTGGGGGAGCTCCTACAATGAGCAGTTCTTC.

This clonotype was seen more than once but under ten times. This chain's CDR3 is CASSDEKGRVATGELFF. The DNA for the CDR3 is TGTGCCAGCAGTGACGAGAAGGGCAGGGTGGCCACCGGGGAGCTGTTTTTT. The chain employs TRBV6-4 and TRBJ2-2; D is possibly TRBD1 (5 bases). The V gene's germline CDR1 is MRHNA and CDR2 SNTAGT. The CDR3 contains 17 residues. V lost 2 bases to trimming and J lost 4 bases, with 17 bases between them.

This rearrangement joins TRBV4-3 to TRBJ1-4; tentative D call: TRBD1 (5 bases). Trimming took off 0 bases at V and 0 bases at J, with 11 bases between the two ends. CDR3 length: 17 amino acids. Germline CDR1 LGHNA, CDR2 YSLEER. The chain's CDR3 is CASSQDLTVATNEKLFF. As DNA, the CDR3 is TGCGCCAGCAGCCAAGATTTGACAGTTGCAACTAATGAAAAACTGTTTTTT.

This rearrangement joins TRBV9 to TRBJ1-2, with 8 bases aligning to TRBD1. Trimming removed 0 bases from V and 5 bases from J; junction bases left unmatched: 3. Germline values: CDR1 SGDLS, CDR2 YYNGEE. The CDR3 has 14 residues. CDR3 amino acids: CASSVGTGWYGYTF. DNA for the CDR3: TGTGCCAGCAGCGTAGGGACAGGGTGGTATGGCTACACCTTC.

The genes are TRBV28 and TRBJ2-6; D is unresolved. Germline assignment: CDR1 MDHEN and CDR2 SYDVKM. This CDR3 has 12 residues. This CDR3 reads CERASGANVLTF. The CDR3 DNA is TGTGAGAGAGCGTCTGGGGCCAACGTCCTGACTTTC.

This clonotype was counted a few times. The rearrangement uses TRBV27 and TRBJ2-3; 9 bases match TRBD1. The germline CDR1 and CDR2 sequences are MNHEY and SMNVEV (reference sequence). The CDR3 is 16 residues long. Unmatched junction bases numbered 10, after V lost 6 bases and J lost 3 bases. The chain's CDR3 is CASRLNRGLLTDTQYF. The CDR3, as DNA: TGTGCCAGCAGGCTAAACAGGGGGCTTTTGACAGATACGCAGTATTTT.

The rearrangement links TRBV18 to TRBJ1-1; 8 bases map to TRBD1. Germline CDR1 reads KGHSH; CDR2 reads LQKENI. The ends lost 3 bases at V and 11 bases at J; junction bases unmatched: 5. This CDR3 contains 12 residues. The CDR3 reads CASSPTGDYAFF. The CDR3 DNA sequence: TGTGCCAGCTCACCGACAGGGGATTACGCTTTCTTT.

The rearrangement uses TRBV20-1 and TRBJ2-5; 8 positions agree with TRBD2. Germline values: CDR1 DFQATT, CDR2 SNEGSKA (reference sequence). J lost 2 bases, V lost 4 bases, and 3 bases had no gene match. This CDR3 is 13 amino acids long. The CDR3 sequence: CSAIAGPQETQYF. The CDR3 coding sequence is TGCAGTGCTATAGCGGGGCCACAAGAGACCCAGTACTTC.

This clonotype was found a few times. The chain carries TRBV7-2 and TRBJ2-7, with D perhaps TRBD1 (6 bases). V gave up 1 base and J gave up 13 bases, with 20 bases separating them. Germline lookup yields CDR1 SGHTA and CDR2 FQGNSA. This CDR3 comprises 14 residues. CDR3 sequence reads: CASSLDWTDSIEYV. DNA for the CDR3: TGTGCCAGCAGCTTAGACTGGACAGATTCGATCGAATACGTC.

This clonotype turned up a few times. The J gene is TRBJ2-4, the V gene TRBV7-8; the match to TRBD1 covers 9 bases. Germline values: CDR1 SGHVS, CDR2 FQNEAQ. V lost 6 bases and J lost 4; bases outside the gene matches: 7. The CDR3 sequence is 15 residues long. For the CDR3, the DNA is TGTGCCAGCAGTCTCCGGGACAGGGAGAAAAACATTCAGTACTTC. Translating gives CASSLRDREKNIQYF.

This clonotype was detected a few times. The CDR3 spells CAVARASGAYEQYF. As DNA, the CDR3 is TGTGCCGTCGCTCGGGCTAGCGGGGCCTACGAGCAGTACTTC. This chain joins TRBV10-3 and TRBJ2-7; 9 nucleotides align to TRBD2. The CDR3 loop spans 14 amino acids. Germline V lookup: CDR1 ENHRY, CDR2 SYGVKD. The trim removed 11 bases at V and 2 bases at J, leaving 10 bases unmatched.

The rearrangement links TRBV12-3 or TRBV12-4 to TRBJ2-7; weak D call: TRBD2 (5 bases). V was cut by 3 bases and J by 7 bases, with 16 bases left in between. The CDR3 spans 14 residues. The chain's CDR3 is CASSLGAGITEQYF. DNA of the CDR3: TGTGCCAGCAGTTTGGGAGCCGGTATAACTGAGCAGTACTTC.

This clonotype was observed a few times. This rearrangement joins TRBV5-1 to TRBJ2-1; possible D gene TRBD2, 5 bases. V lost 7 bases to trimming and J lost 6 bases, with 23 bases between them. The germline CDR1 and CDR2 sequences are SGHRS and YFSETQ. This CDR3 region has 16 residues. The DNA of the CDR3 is TGCGCCAGCCGATCCCTCTTAGGTTCCGGAGGCAATGAGCAGTTCTTC. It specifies CASRSLLGSGGNEQFF.

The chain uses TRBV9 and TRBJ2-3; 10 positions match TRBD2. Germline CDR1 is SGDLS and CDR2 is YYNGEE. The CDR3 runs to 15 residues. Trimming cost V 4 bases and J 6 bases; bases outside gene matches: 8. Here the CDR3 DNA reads TGTGCCAGCAGCATTAGCGGGGGGAGAGGGGATACGCAGTATTTT. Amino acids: CASSISGGRGDTQYF.